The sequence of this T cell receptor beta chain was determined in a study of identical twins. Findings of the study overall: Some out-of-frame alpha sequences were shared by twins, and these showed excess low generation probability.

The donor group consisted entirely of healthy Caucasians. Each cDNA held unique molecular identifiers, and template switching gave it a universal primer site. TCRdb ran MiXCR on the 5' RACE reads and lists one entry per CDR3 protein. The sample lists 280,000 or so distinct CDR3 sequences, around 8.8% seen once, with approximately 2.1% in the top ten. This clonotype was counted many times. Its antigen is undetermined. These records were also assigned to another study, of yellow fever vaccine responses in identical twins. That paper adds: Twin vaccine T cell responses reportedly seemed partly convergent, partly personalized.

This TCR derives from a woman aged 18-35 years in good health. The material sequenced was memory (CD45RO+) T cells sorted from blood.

In nucleotides, the CDR3 is TGTGCCAGCAGCTTGGTTTCTGGGGAAGCTTTCTTT. Amino acid sequence: CASSLVSGEAFF. This rearrangement joins TRBV5-5 to TRBJ1-1; D is undetermined. V lost 0 bases and J lost 8, with 8 bases in between. CDR1 SGHKS and CDR2 YYEKEE come from the germline V gene (reference sequence). The CDR3 sequence is 12 residues long.